This T cell receptor beta chain derives from a study of blood T cell repertoires in COVID-19. Looking at the study overall: COVID-19 samples, acute and convalescent, were from the United States, Italy and Spain. T cells, B-cell-depleted T cells, or PBMCs provided the cDNA or gDNA that served as material.

This clone appeared a single time. Assay: immunoSEQ multiplex PCR; the TCRdb copy retains only in-frame clones and omits some. The repertoire has 250,000 to 350,000 clones, more than 75% of them found once; the top ten carry roughly 7.1%. The CDR3 is made up of 16 amino acids. The V end lost 2 bases, the J end lost 5 bases, and 13 bases lay between the germline ends. The V gene's germline CDR1 is MDHEN and CDR2 SYDVKM. The receptor comes from a woman between 45 and 60 years old who had recovered from COVID-19. Sequenced: peripheral blood. V is TRBV28 and J is TRBJ2-6; a weak D match, TRBD2 (5 bases). The CDR3 bases are TGTGCCAGCAGTTTACCGGCCCGAGGGAGGGCCAACGTCCTGACTTTC. Translating it yields CASSLPARGRANVLTF.